The next 32 T cell receptor beta chains were all read from a single sample in a study of blood T cell repertoires in COVID-19. Profiling relied on immunoSEQ multiplex PCR, and the TCRdb table lists in-frame clones only, not all of them. The repertoire holds 200,000 to 250,000 clones, with about 86% as singletons. The sequenced material came from PBMCs or T cells enriched from blood (not recorded which). All receptors derive from a woman aged 50 to 60 in a cohort exposed to, infected with or recovered from COVID-19 (not recorded which).

This rearrangement joins TRBV5-4 to TRBJ1-5, with D hard to call. Trimming stripped 0 bases from V and 5 bases from J, with 12 bases between. The CDR3 extends over 15 amino acids. CDR1 SGHNT and CDR2 YYREEE come from the germline V gene (reference sequence). The chain's CDR3 is CASSLAPVEDQPQHF. The CDR3 coding sequence is TGTGCCAGCAGCTTGGCGCCGGTTGAGGATCAGCCCCAGCATTTT.

This chain joins TRBV7-2 and TRBJ1-2; TRBD1 is a possible D gene (5 bases). The germline V and J ends were trimmed by 0 bases and 8 bases, with 13 bases remaining between them. Germline-derived CDR1 and CDR2 are SGHTA and FQGNSA. This CDR3 has 14 residues. The CDR3 reads CASSLAWGRGGYTF. In DNA form, the CDR3 reads TGTGCCAGCAGCTTAGCTTGGGGAAGGGGCGGCTACACCTTC.

The genes are TRBV7-2 and TRBJ1-2, with D perhaps matching TRBD1 (5 bases). In germline, CDR1 is SGHTA, CDR2 FQGNSA. This CDR3 is 15 amino acids long. The ends were cut back, 0 bases at V and 5 bases at J, with 13 bases in the middle. The CDR3 spells CASSLAPGKGYGYTF. The CDR3 DNA follows: TGTGCCAGCAGCTTAGCTCCAGGGAAGGGTTATGGCTACACCTTC.

This chain connects TRBV28 to TRBJ1-3; 7 positions agree with TRBD1. Germline loops: CDR1 MDHEN, CDR2 SYDVKM. With 8 bases clipped from V and 3 bases from J, the junction kept 4 bases outside the gene matches. This CDR3 spans 13 amino acids. In DNA form, the CDR3 reads TGTGCCAGCCTGACAGGGATTGGAAACACCATATATTTT. Translation gives CASLTGIGNTIYF.

This chain uses TRBV10-2 with TRBJ1-1; perhaps TRBD1 as D (5 bases). The V gene's germline CDR1 is WSHSY and CDR2 SAAADI. The CDR3 has 14 amino acids. V lost 7 bases to trimming and J lost 5 bases, with 17 bases between them. CDR3 bases: TGCGCCAGCACCTTGGGGGGAGGAGATACTGAAGCTTTCTTT. It yields the protein CASTLGGGDTEAFF.

J is TRBJ1-3 and V is TRBV5-5; D is unclear. V shed 6 bases and J shed 8 bases, with 15 bases lying between them. CDR3 length: 13 amino acids. Germline CDR1 reads SGHKS; CDR2 reads YYEKEE (reference sequence). This CDR3 is CASTLGGSDTIYF. In nucleotides, the CDR3 is TGTGCCAGCACTTTGGGAGGGTCGGACACCATATATTTT.

The chain couples TRBV15 to TRBJ2-3, with TRBD2 matching over 12 bases. V was pared by 3 bases and J by 4 bases, with 2 bases of the junction left unmatched. The CDR3 is 15 residues long. Per the germline V gene, CDR1 is LNHNV and CDR2 is YYDKDF (reference sequence). The CDR3: CATSSRLAGADTQYF. The DNA of the CDR3 is TGTGCCACCAGCAGTAGACTAGCGGGAGCAGATACGCAGTATTTT.

The CDR3 protein is CASSAGGPSGNTIYF. For the CDR3, the DNA is TGTGCCAGTAGTGCAGGGGGGCCCTCTGGAAACACCATATATTTT. The V call is TRBV19, the J call TRBJ1-3; 7 bases map to TRBD1. The V gene end was trimmed by 5 bases and the J gene end by 0 bases; junction bases not matched to a gene: 4. The CDR3 spans 15 residues. From germline, CDR1 is LNHDA and CDR2 SQIVND (reference sequence).

CDR3 bases: TGTGCCAGCGGTGGCAACCGCAATCAGCCCCAGCATTTT. As protein: CASGGNRNQPQHF. The V and J genes are TRBV12-3 or TRBV12-4 and TRBJ1-5; no firm D call. Trimming stripped 8 bases from V and 2 bases from J, with 10 bases between. The CDR3 totals 13 residues.

This chain uses TRBV7-8 with TRBJ2-3; 13 positions match TRBD2. The trim removed 2 bases at V and 2 bases at J, leaving 4 bases unmatched. The germline gives CDR1 SGHVS, CDR2 FQNEAQ. The CDR3 contains 17 residues. The CDR3 spells CASSLTSGGASTDTQYF. The CDR3 coding sequence is TGTGCCAGCAGCTTAACTAGCGGGGGGGCCTCCACAGATACGCAGTATTTT.

The chain links TRBV28 to TRBJ1-1; possible D gene TRBD1, 5 bases. Germline loops: CDR1 MDHEN, CDR2 SYDVKM. The CDR3 spans 14 residues. The V and J ends lost 6 bases and 0 bases respectively, with 11 bases between them. The CDR3 nucleotides are TGTGCCAGCAGCCCTCGACAGTTGAACACTGAAGCTTTCTTT. It encodes CASSPRQLNTEAFF.

The J gene is TRBJ1-1, the V gene TRBV19; a possible D gene is TRBD1 (5 bases). The CDR3 runs 15 residues. V was trimmed by 4 bases and J by 0 bases, leaving 12 bases between them. The germline V gene has CDR1 LNHDA and CDR2 SQIVND (reference sequence). CDR3 region: CASSRGQGMNTEAFF. CDR3 DNA sequence: TGTGCCAGTAGTAGAGGCCAGGGCATGAACACTGAAGCTTTCTTT. The variable domain in full, with the rest retrieved from reference TRBV19 and TRBJ1-1, is DGGITQSPKYLFRKEGQNVTLSCEQNLNHDAMYWYRQDPGQGLRLIYYSQIVNDFQKGDIAEGYSVSREKKESFPLTVTSAQKNPTAFYLCASSRGQGMNTEAFFGQGTRLTVV.

The chain is built from TRBV19 and TRBJ1-2; the match to TRBD1 covers 7 bases. CDR1 is LNHDA and CDR2 is SQIVND in the germline V gene (reference sequence). CDR3 length: 13 amino acids. Trimming cost V 7 bases and J 0 bases; bases outside gene matches: 2. The CDR3 coding sequence is TGTGCCAGTATTGGGACAGCTAACTATGGCTACACCTTC. It encodes CASIGTANYGYTF.

This clone is a singleton in its sample. This chain connects TRBV19 to TRBJ2-7; D unclear. V was shortened by 4 bases and J by 3 bases, with 16 bases between the two germline ends. Germline CDR1 reads LNHDA; CDR2 reads SQIVND (reference sequence). The CDR3 is made up of 15 amino acids. The CDR3: CASSRYGAELYEQYF. The DNA for the CDR3 is TGTGCCAGTAGTAGATATGGTGCGGAACTCTACGAGCAGTACTTC.

This sequence joins TRBV10-3 and TRBJ1-5; D ambiguous. Per germline, CDR1 ENHRY and CDR2 SYGVKD. The CDR3 spans 16 residues. V was shortened by 0 bases and J by 1 base, with 10 bases between the two germline ends. The CDR3 spells CAISESILVSNQPQHF. CDR3 DNA: TGTGCCATCAGTGAGTCGATACTGGTGAGCAATCAGCCCCAGCATTTT.

The chain joins TRBV6-2 or TRBV6-3 to TRBJ1-1; D unresolved. This CDR3 spans 21 amino acids. The V gene lost 5 bases and the J gene lost 0 bases, with 31 bases spanning the gap. CDR1 is MNHEY, CDR2 SVGEGT, per germline. CDR3 in amino acids: CASSTATQYQSDFGLNTEAFF. The CDR3, as DNA: TGTGCCAGCAGTACTGCCACACAGTATCAGTCGGATTTCGGTTTGAACACTGAAGCTTTCTTT.

For the CDR3, the DNA is TGTGCCAGCAGTTACGCTACAGGGAGCTATGGCTACACCTTC. Its protein is CASSYATGSYGYTF. The rearrangement links TRBV6-5 to TRBJ1-2, with D possibly TRBD1 on 6 matching bases. The CDR3 consists of 14 residues. The germline V gene encodes CDR1 MNHEY and CDR2 SVGAGI. Trimming shortened V by 2 bases and J by 4 bases, and 11 bases separated the two germline ends.

The V gene is TRBV10-3, the J gene TRBJ1-5; TRBD1 aligns across 9 bases. Germline lookup yields CDR1 ENHRY and CDR2 SYGVKD. CDR3 length: 14 amino acids. The J segment lost 7 bases and the V segment lost 2 bases, leaving 3 bases of the junction unmatched. The CDR3 nucleotides read TGTGCCATCAGTGAGAACAGGGGGCGGCAGCCCCAGCATTTT. It encodes CAISENRGRQPQHF.

This sequence joins TRBV7-2 and TRBJ1-3; D is possibly TRBD1 (6 bases). The germline gives CDR1 SGHTA, CDR2 FQGNSA. This CDR3 has 13 residues. V was pared by 1 base and J by 7 bases, with 8 bases between. The DNA of the CDR3 is TGTGCCAGCAGCTTAGACAGGGTTAACACCATATATTTT. Translation: CASSLDRVNTIYF.

The rearrangement uses TRBV5-1 and TRBJ2-7; TRBD2 matches 9 bases. V trimming: 0 bases; J trimming: 6 bases; junction bases outside the gene matches: 7. The CDR3 totals 15 residues. Germline-derived CDR1 and CDR2 are SGHRS and YFSETQ. DNA for the CDR3: TGCGCCAGCAGCTTGGCCGGGCGGGGGGGCCCCGAGCAGTACTTC. This sequence encodes CASSLAGRGGPEQYF.

The chain joins TRBV18 to TRBJ1-5; 10 bases are shared with TRBD1. The V gene end was trimmed by 0 bases and the J gene end by 4 bases; junction bases not matched to a gene: 3. Germline CDR1 and CDR2: KGHSH and LQKENI. The CDR3 has 16 residues. CDR3 in amino acids: CASSPPGQGRNQPQHF. The CDR3 DNA reads TGTGCCAGCTCACCACCGGGACAGGGGAGAAATCAGCCCCAGCATTTT.

J is TRBJ1-1 and V is TRBV13; 7 bases agree with TRBD1. CDR3 length: 14 amino acids. The J segment lost 11 bases and the V segment lost 3 bases, leaving 12 bases of the junction unmatched. CDR1 and CDR2 (germline): PRHDT, FYEKMQ (reference sequence). DNA of the CDR3: TGTGCCAGCAGCTTTAGGGGGCTTAGGGGGCCGGCTTTCTTT. It specifies CASSFRGLRGPAFF.

V gene TRBV6-1 combines with J gene TRBJ1-4, with D hard to call. This CDR3 comprises 16 residues. Trimming removed 1 base from V and 5 bases from J, with 14 bases in between. In germline, CDR1 is MNHNS, CDR2 SASEGT. The CDR3: CASSEELEAPNEKLFF. The CDR3 DNA is TGTGCCAGCAGTGAAGAGTTGGAGGCCCCCAATGAAAAACTGTTTTTT.

This clone was seen only a few times. V gene TRBV18 combines with J gene TRBJ1-5; a possible D gene is TRBD1 (5 bases). CDR3 length: 16 amino acids. Germline loops: CDR1 KGHSH, CDR2 LQKENI. V was clipped by 6 bases and J by 0 bases, with 15 bases between them. For the CDR3, the DNA is TGTGCCAGCTCTCCTGACTCAGGGTATAGCAATCAGCCCCAGCATTTT. It codes for CASSPDSGYSNQPQHF. Full variable domain (remainder filled in from reference TRBV18 and TRBJ1-5): NAGVMQNPRHLVRRRGQEARLRCSPMKGHSHVYWYRQLPEEGLKFMVYLQKENIIDESGMPKERFSAEFPKEGPSILRIQQVVRGDSAAYFCASSPDSGYSNQPQHFGDGTRLSIL.

The chain uses TRBV6-1 and TRBJ1-5, with a tentative D call TRBD1 (5 bases). Germline CDR1 is MNHNS and CDR2 is SASEGT. The CDR3 extends over 13 amino acids. The ends were cut back, 3 bases at V and 15 bases at J, with 18 bases in the middle. CDR3 in amino acids: CASSESVAMGLHF. The CDR3 DNA is TGTGCCAGCAGTGAGAGCGTCGCGATGGGGCTGCATTTT.

This clone was seen a single time. The genes are TRBV25-1 and TRBJ2-1; D might be TRBD1 (6 bases). V gave up 3 bases and J gave up 12 bases, with 18 bases separating them. The CDR3 runs 14 residues. Per the germline V gene, CDR1 is MGHDK and CDR2 is SYGVNS. The CDR3 reads CASSETGGRGSQFF. In DNA, the CDR3 is TGTGCCAGCAGTGAGACGGGCGGAAGGGGGTCGCAGTTCTTC.

This rearrangement joins TRBV30 to TRBJ1-3; a weak D match, TRBD1 (5 bases). Germline loops: CDR1 GTSNPN, CDR2 SVGIG (reference sequence). The V end was cut by 4 bases, the J end by 4 bases, with 17 bases between. CDR3 size: 15 residues. The chain's CDR3 is CAWNLLGGVGNTIYF. CDR3 in DNA: TGTGCCTGGAACCTTCTGGGAGGGGTAGGAAACACCATATATTTT.

The chain employs TRBV9 and TRBJ1-1; D remains unclear. Trimming pared 7 bases from V and 4 bases from J, leaving 17 bases between. CDR1 is SGDLS, CDR2 YYNGEE, per germline. The CDR3 sequence is 14 residues long. The CDR3 loop is CASGSTMVGTEAFF. CDR3 bases: TGTGCCAGCGGATCAACTATGGTAGGCACTGAAGCTTTCTTT.

V usage is TRBV7-9 and J usage is TRBJ1-2; D is perhaps TRBD1 (5 bases). Germline V gene lookup returns CDR1 SEHNR and CDR2 FQNEAQ (reference sequence). This CDR3 is built from 15 residues. Trimming left V 1 base short and J 3 bases short, with 12 bases between. DNA of the CDR3: TGTGCCAGCAGCTTAGAGGTGGGGCTATACTATGGCTACACCTTC. Its protein product is CASSLEVGLYYGYTF.

The rearrangement joins TRBV13 to TRBJ1-2; no reliable D call. The CDR3 consists of 14 residues. V was trimmed by 1 base and J by 6 bases, leaving 12 bases between them. The germline V gene encodes CDR1 PRHDT and CDR2 FYEKMQ (reference sequence). The CDR3 nucleotides are TGTGCCAGCAGCTTAGTAGCGGGGTGGGATGGCTACACCTTC. Translation: CASSLVAGWDGYTF.

V usage is TRBV29-1 and J usage is TRBJ1-1; the D gene is possibly TRBD1 (6 bases). This CDR3 spans 13 amino acids. From germline, CDR1 is SQVTM and CDR2 ANQGSEA. Trimming shortened V by 6 bases and J by 1 base, and 12 bases separated the two germline ends. In nucleotides, the CDR3 is TGCAGCGTCTTTAGGACAGCGAACACTGAAGCTTTCTTT. Amino acid sequence: CSVFRTANTEAFF. The full variable domain, its missing parts supplied by reference TRBV29-1 and TRBJ1-1, is SAVISQKPSRDICQRGTSLTIQCQVDSQVTMMFWYRQQPGQSLTLIATANQGSEATYESGFVIDKFPISRPNLTFSTLTVSNMSPEDSSIYLCSVFRTANTEAFFGQGTRLTVV.

The rearrangement links TRBV9 to TRBJ1-2; 8 bases are a match to TRBD1. Trimming took 2 bases from V and 3 from J; bases not matched to a gene: 6. CDR1 and CDR2 from the germline V gene are SGDLS and YYNGEE. There are 15 residues in the CDR3. The CDR3 coding sequence is TGTGCCAGCAGCGTCGGGGGACAGGCGTACTATGGCTACACCTTC. This translates into CASSVGGQAYYGYTF.